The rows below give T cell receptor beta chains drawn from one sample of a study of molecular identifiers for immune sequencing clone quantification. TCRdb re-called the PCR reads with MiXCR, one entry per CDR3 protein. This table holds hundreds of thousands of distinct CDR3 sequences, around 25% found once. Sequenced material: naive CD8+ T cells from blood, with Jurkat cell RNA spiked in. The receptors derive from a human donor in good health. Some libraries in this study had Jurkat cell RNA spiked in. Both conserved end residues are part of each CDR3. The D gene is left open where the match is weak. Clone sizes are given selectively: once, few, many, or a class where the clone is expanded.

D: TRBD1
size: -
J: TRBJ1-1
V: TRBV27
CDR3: CASSPGQVGEQAYF
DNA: TGTGCCAGCAGCCCCGGACAGGTGGGCGAACAAGCTTACTTT

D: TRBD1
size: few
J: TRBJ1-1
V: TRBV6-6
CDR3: CASSYYRGGEAFF
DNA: TGTGCCAGCAGTTACTACAGGGGTGGTGAAGCTTTCTTT

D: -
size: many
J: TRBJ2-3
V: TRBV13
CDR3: CASSFGRQGTDPVTDTQYF
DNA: TGTGCCAGCAGCTTCGGGAGACAGGGAACAGACCCTGTCACAGATACGCAGTATTTT

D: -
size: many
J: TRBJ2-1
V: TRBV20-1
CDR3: CSAYDNEQFF
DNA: TGCAGTGCTTACGACAATGAGCAGTTCTTC

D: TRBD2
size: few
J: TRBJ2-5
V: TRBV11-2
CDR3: CASSLAGTSAETQYF
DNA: TGTGCCAGCAGCTTAGCAGGGACTAGCGCGGAGACCCAGTACTTC

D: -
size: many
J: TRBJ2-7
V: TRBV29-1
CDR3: CSLQAPRSVEDEQYF
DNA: TGCAGCCTACAAGCCCCACGGTCGGTAGAGGACGAGCAGTACTTC

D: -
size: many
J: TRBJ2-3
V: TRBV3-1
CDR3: CASSQETGRDTQYF
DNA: TGTGCCAGCAGCCAAGAAACAGGGAGGGATACGCAGTATTTT

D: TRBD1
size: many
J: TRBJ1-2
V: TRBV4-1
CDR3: CASSQVTGGSGHYGYTF
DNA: TGCGCCAGCAGCCAAGTGACAGGGGGTAGCGGTCACTATGGCTACACCTTC

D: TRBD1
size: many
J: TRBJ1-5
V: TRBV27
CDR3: CASAQGASNQPQHF
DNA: TGTGCCAGCGCACAGGGGGCTAGCAATCAGCCCCAGCATTTT

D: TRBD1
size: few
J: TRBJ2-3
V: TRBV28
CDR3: CASSLPTGGGTDTQYF
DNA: TGTGCCAGCAGTTTGCCTACAGGGGGCGGGACAGATACGCAGTATTTT

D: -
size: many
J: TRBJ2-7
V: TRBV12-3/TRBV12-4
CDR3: CASTEESRNEQYF
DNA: TGTGCCAGCACCGAAGAAAGCCGGAACGAGCAGTACTTC

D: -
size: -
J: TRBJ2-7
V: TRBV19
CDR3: CASSISGLAGQYEQYF
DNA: TGTGCCAGTAGTATTTCCGGGCTGGCGGGGCAATACGAGCAGTACTTC

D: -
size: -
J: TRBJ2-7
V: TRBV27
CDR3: CASSLRGTSTYEQYF
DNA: TGTGCCAGCAGTCTCCGAGGGACATCAACCTACGAGCAGTACTTC

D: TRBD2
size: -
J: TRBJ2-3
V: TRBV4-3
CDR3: CASSQDGAGWWSTDTQYF
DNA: TGCGCCAGCAGCCAAGATGGAGCGGGGTGGTGGAGCACAGATACGCAGTATTTT

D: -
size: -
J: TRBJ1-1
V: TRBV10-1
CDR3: CASRRGSSRTEAFF
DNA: TGCGCCAGCAGGCGGGGCAGTAGTAGGACTGAAGCTTTCTTT

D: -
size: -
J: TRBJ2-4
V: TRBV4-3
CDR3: CASSQEDSALAKNIQYF
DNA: TGCGCCAGCAGCCAAGAGGACAGCGCGTTAGCCAAAAACATTCAGTACTTC

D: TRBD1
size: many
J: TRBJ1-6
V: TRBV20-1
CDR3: CSARGAGGAFHSPLHF
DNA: TGCAGTGCTAGGGGGGCAGGGGGCGCATTTCATTCACCCCTCCACTTT

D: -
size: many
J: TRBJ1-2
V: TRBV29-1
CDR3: CSVKGLAIDTF
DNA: TGCAGCGTAAAGGGACTTGCCATTGACACCTTC

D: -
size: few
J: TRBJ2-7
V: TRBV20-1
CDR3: CSARAQGTGQYF
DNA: TGCAGTGCTAGAGCACAGGGCACCGGGCAGTACTTC

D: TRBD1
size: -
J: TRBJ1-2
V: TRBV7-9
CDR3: CASSLSGTGDYGYTF
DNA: TGTGCCAGCAGCTTGTCCGGGACAGGGGACTATGGCTACACCTTC

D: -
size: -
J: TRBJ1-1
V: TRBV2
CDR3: CASSEGRGTEAFF
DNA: TGTGCCAGCAGTGAAGGCAGGGGCACTGAAGCTTTCTTT

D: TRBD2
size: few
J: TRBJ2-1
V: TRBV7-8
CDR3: CASSLASGGLNEQFF
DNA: TGTGCCAGCAGCTTGGCTAGCGGGGGGTTAAATGAGCAGTTCTTC

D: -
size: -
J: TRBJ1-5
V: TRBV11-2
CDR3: CASSHGPNQPQHF
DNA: TGTGCCAGCAGCCATGGACCAAATCAGCCCCAGCATTTT

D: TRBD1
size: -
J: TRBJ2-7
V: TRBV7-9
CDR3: CASSSGQASYEQYF
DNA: TGTGCCAGCAGCTCAGGACAGGCGTCCTACGAGCAGTACTTC

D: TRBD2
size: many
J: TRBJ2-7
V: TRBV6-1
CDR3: CASSPRTSGTHEQYF
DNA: TGTGCCAGCAGTCCTCGGACTAGCGGGACGCACGAGCAGTACTTC

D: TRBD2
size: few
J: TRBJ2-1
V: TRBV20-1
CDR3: CSASGRAQNEQFF
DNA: TGCAGTGCTAGCGGGAGGGCCCAAAATGAGCAGTTCTTC

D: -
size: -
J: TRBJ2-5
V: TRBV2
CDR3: CASQGRGLETQYF
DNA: TGTGCCAGCCAGGGTCGGGGGTTGGAGACCCAGTACTTC

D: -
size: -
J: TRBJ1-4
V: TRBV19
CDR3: CASSITTGGPPKLFF
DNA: TGTGCCAGTAGTATCACAACCGGAGGACCCCCAAAACTGTTTTTT

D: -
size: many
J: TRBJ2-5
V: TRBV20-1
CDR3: CSARVSETQYF
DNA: TGCAGTGCTAGAGTTTCAGAGACCCAGTACTTC

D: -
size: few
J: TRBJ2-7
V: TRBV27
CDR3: CASTDGVEQYF
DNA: TGTGCCAGTACCGATGGGGTCGAGCAGTACTTC

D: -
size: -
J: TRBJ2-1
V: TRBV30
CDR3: CAWGAARHNEQFF
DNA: TGTGCCTGGGGGGCAGCCCGACACAATGAGCAGTTCTTC

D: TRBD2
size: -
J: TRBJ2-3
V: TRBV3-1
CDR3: CASSPGLARGTDTQYF
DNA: TGTGCCAGCAGCCCCGGACTAGCGCGGGGCACAGATACGCAGTATTTT

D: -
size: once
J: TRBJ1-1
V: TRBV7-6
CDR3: CARSLIIGGLNTEAFF
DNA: TGTGCCCGCAGCTTAATTATAGGGGGTTTGAACACTGAAGCTTTCTTT

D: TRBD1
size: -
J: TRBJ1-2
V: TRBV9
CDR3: CASSVGDRLQVNYGYTF
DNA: TGTGCCAGCAGCGTAGGGGACAGGCTGCAAGTTAACTATGGCTACACCTTC

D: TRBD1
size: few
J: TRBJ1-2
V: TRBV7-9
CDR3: CASSPPLHYRGNDYGYTF
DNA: TGTGCCAGCAGCCCACCACTTCACTACAGGGGAAATGACTATGGCTACACCTTC

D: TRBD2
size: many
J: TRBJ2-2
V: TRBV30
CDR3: CAWSYGGTGELFF
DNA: TGTGCCTGGAGTTACGGGGGGACCGGGGAGCTGTTTTTT

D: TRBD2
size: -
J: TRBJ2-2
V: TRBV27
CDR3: CASRLTGGGTGELFF
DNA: TGTGCCAGCAGGCTAACGGGAGGGGGCACCGGGGAGCTGTTTTTT

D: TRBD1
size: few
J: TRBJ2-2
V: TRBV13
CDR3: CASSLFGTENTGELFF
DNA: TGTGCCAGCAGCTTATTTGGGACAGAGAACACCGGGGAGCTGTTTTTT

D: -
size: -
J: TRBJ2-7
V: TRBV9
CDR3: CASSVGGGTVEQYF
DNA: TGTGCCAGCAGCGTAGGGGGCGGGACTGTGGAGCAGTACTTC